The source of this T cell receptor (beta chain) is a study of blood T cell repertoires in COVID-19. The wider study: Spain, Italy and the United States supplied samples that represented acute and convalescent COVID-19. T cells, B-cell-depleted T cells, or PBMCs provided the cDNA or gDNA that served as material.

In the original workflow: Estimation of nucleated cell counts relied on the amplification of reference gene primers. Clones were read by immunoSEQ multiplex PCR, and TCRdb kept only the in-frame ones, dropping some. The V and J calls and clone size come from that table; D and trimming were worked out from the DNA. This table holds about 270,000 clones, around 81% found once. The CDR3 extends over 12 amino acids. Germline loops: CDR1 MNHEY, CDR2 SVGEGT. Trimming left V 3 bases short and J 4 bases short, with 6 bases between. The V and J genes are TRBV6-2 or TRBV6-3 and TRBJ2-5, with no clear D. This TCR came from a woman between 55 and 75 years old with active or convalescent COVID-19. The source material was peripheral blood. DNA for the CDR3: TGTGCCAGCAGTTATTCATTAGAGACCCAGTACTTC. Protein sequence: CASSYSLETQYF.